Listed here are 22 T cell receptor beta chains from one sample, sequenced in a study of blood T cell repertoires in COVID-19. This table comes from immunoSEQ multiplex PCR, and its TCRdb copy is limited to in-frame clones, with some not included. Altogether 250,000 or so clones are present, less than 90% being singletons, with the ten largest covering roughly 1.4%. Material: peripheral blood. The receptor set was obtained from a woman aged 40 to 50 who had recovered from COVID-19.

This chain connects TRBV2 to TRBJ1-1; D is unclear. This CDR3 has 13 amino acids. The ends were cut back, 4 bases at V and 2 bases at J, with 8 bases in the middle. Germline CDR1 SNHLY, CDR2 FYNNEI. The CDR3 DNA is TGTGCCAGCAGTGCACAGTTTAACACTGAAGCTTTCTTT. This gives the protein CASSAQFNTEAFF.

This clone was found once. The CDR3 nucleotides read TGTACCGTGGGGACTAGCGGGGGGGCGCTTACCGATGAGCAGTTCTTC. Protein: CTVGTSGGALTDEQFF. The chain recombines TRBV28 with TRBJ2-1; TRBD2 aligns across 16 bases. The CDR3 has 16 residues. Germline-derived CDR1 and CDR2 are MDHEN and SYDVKM.

The V and J genes are TRBV15 and TRBJ1-5, with 10 positions matching TRBD1. The J segment lost 0 bases and the V segment lost 2 bases, leaving 4 bases of the junction unmatched. The CDR3 runs 17 residues. The V gene's germline CDR1 is LNHNV and CDR2 YYDKDF (reference sequence). As DNA, the CDR3 is TGTGCCACCAGCAGAACTGGACAGGGGGGTAGCAATCAGCCCCAGCATTTT. This gives the protein CATSRTGQGGSNQPQHF. Full variable domain (outside the CDR3, taken from reference TRBV15 and TRBJ1-5): DAMVIQNPRYQVTQFGKPVTLSCSQTLNHNVMYWYQQKSSQAPKLLFHYYDKDFNNEADTPDNFQSRRPNTSFCFLDIRSPGLGDTAMYLCATSRTGQGGSNQPQHFGDGTRLSIL.

The rearrangement joins TRBV19 to TRBJ1-1; 8 bases are a match to TRBD1. After removal of 5 bases from V and 4 bases from J, the junction contained 6 bases not matched to a gene. From germline, CDR1 is LNHDA and CDR2 SQIVND (reference sequence). CDR3 size: 14 residues. The CDR3, as DNA: TGTGCCAGTAGTTTCCAAGACAGGGGCACTGAAGCTTTCTTT. It translates to CASSFQDRGTEAFF.

The V and J genes are TRBV18 and TRBJ2-1; D gene ambiguous. Per germline, CDR1 KGHSH and CDR2 LQKENI. V was trimmed by 5 bases and J by 5 bases, leaving 13 bases between them. The CDR3 length is 14 residues. The CDR3 protein is CASSWPEYDNEQFF. The CDR3 region has the DNA TGTGCCAGCTCATGGCCTGAATATGACAATGAGCAGTTCTTC. Complete variable domain (other parts from reference TRBV18 and TRBJ2-1): NAGVMQNPRHLVRRRGQEARLRCSPMKGHSHVYWYRQLPEEGLKFMVYLQKENIIDESGMPKERFSAEFPKEGPSILRIQQVVRGDSAAYFCASSWPEYDNEQFFGPGTRLTVL.

This clone showed up just once. This rearrangement joins TRBV19 to TRBJ2-4, with D possibly being TRBD1 (6 bases). V dropped 4 bases and J dropped 9 bases, with 13 bases sitting between them. The length of the CDR3 is 13 residues. From germline, CDR1 is LNHDA and CDR2 SQIVND (reference sequence). CDR3 DNA: TGTGCCAGTAGTACAAACAGGGAGAGCATTCAGTACTTC. Translating it yields CASSTNRESIQYF.

The sample holds one count of this clone. CDR3 sequence (DNA): TGTGCCACCAGTGATCCCGGACAGGGGGCTATGGATGAGCAGTTCTTC. The encoded protein is CATSDPGQGAMDEQFF. The V call is TRBV24-1, the J call TRBJ2-1; TRBD1 matches 11 bases. This CDR3 has 16 amino acids. V lost 3 bases and J lost 8; bases outside the gene matches: 8. CDR1 is KGHDR, CDR2 SFDVKD, per germline.

The chain carries TRBV18 and TRBJ2-5, with 7 bases that match TRBD1. The junction had 11 bases not matched to a gene; V was cut back by 0 bases and J by 4 bases. The CDR3 contains 17 residues. The V gene's germline CDR1 is KGHSH and CDR2 LQKENI. CDR3 nucleotide sequence: TGTGCCAGCTCACCACCCGGGGAAAGACAGGGAAGAGAGACCCAGTACTTC. The encoded protein is CASSPPGERQGRETQYF. Full variable domain (missing parts from reference TRBV18 and TRBJ2-5): NAGVMQNPRHLVRRRGQEARLRCSPMKGHSHVYWYRQLPEEGLKFMVYLQKENIIDESGMPKERFSAEFPKEGPSILRIQQVVRGDSAAYFCASSPPGERQGRETQYFGPGTRLLVL.

The chain has TRBV6-5 and TRBJ2-5; the match to TRBD1 covers 9 bases. Germline loops: CDR1 MNHEY, CDR2 SVGAGI. The CDR3 covers 15 residues. V lost 5 bases and J lost 3; bases outside the gene matches: 7. The CDR3 region has the DNA TGTGCCAGCAGTCTACAGGGGGCCTCTGAAGAGACCCAGTACTTC. As protein: CASSLQGASEETQYF.

This clone was detected ten times or more. The chain links TRBV29-1 to TRBJ2-7; D is perhaps TRBD1 (5 bases). The CDR3 loop spans 12 amino acids. V lost 4 bases to trimming and J lost 5 bases, with 12 bases between them. Germline-derived CDR1 and CDR2 are SQVTM and ANQGSEA. The CDR3 loop is CSVGAGWDEQYF. The CDR3, as DNA: TGCAGCGTTGGGGCAGGGTGGGACGAGCAGTACTTC.

The chain recombines TRBV10-3 with TRBJ2-3; 10 bases are shared with TRBD2. V lost 5 bases, J lost 5 bases, and 4 bases stayed unmatched. The CDR3 extends over 14 amino acids. The germline V gene encodes CDR1 ENHRY and CDR2 SYGVKD. CDR3 loop: CAISPSGGVDTQYF. The CDR3 coding sequence is TGTGCCATCAGTCCTAGCGGGGGTGTAGATACGCAGTATTTT.

In this sample, this clone turned up once. The chain joins TRBV5-1 to TRBJ2-5, with 12 bases identical to TRBD2. The germline V gene has CDR1 SGHRS and CDR2 YFSETQ. V gave up 2 bases and J gave up 4 bases; unmatched junction bases: 3. The CDR3 is 15 residues long. CDR3 nucleotides: TGCGCCAGCAGCTTTGAGACTAGCGGGGGAGAGACCCAGTACTTC. It translates to CASSFETSGGETQYF.

J is TRBJ1-1 and V is TRBV5-4; 7 nucleotides match TRBD1. The CDR3 contains 14 residues. Germline V lookup: CDR1 SGHNT, CDR2 YYREEE (reference sequence). The V segment lost 4 bases and the J segment 1 base; nucleotides outside the gene matches: 4. This CDR3 is CASSAQGGNTEAFF. Here the CDR3 DNA reads TGTGCCAGCAGCGCTCAGGGGGGGAACACTGAAGCTTTCTTT.

This clone was counted only a few times. The chain is built from TRBV21-1 and TRBJ2-2; whether TRBD1, the table's D call, matches the DNA was not checked. TRBV21-1 is reported as a pseudogene. The CDR3 spans 16 residues. The CDR3 spells CASSKGNRENTGELFF. For the CDR3, the DNA is TGTGCCAGCAGCAAAGGTAACAGGGAGAACACCGGGGAGCTGTTTTTT.

The genes are TRBV6-2 or TRBV6-3 and TRBJ2-5, with 7 positions matching TRBD1. Germline V gene sequence: CDR1 MNHEY, CDR2 SVGEGT. The CDR3 is 15 amino acids. The trim removed 2 bases at V and 0 bases at J, leaving 3 bases unmatched. The CDR3 nucleotides are TGTGCCAGCAGTTACGGTGGGACAGACCAAGAGACCCAGTACTTC. Amino acids: CASSYGGTDQETQYF.

The rearrangement joins TRBV3-1 (or the pseudogene TRBV3-2) to TRBJ1-2; D possibly corresponds to TRBD1 (5 bases). Germline CDR1 is LGHDT and CDR2 is YNNKEL (reference sequence). The V end lost 0 bases, the J end lost 4 bases, and 18 bases lay between the germline ends. The CDR3 is made up of 17 amino acids. DNA for the CDR3: TGTGCCAGCAGCCAAGAATGGGGCCACGGAGCCCTCTATGGCTACACCTTC. Translating it yields CASSQEWGHGALYGYTF.

CDR3 protein: CASSVRNNEKLFF. The CDR3 DNA reads as TGTGCCAGTAGTGTCAGGAACAATGAAAAACTGTTTTTT. The chain joins TRBV19 to TRBJ1-4; D gene unclear. Trimming pared 5 bases from V and 5 bases from J, leaving 9 bases between. The CDR3 covers 13 residues. CDR1 and CDR2 (germline): LNHDA, SQIVND (reference sequence).

The chain has TRBV9 and TRBJ1-2; TRBD1 matches at 9 bases. Germline CDR1 reads SGDLS; CDR2 reads YYNGEE. The V segment lost 3 bases and the J segment 0 bases; nucleotides outside the gene matches: 9. The CDR3 has 17 residues. The CDR3 sequence: CASSARQGDPSNYGYTF. The CDR3 region has the DNA TGTGCCAGCAGCGCCCGACAGGGGGATCCCTCTAACTATGGCTACACCTTC.

This clone is a singleton in its sample. The rearrangement joins TRBV6-5 to TRBJ2-7, with 9 bases matching TRBD1. The V and J ends lost 7 bases and 5 bases, in that order; junction bases with no gene match: 12. The germline gives CDR1 MNHEY, CDR2 SVGAGI. This CDR3 spans 15 amino acids. As DNA, the CDR3 is TGTGCCAGCAAGAGGGGACAGGGTCTCGGGAACGAGCAGTACTTC. This codes for CASKRGQGLGNEQYF.

This chain joins TRBV6-6 and TRBJ2-5; 12 bases line up with TRBD2. Germline lookup yields CDR1 MNHNY and CDR2 SVGAGI (reference sequence). The V gene end was trimmed by 6 bases and the J gene end by 2 bases; junction bases not matched to a gene: 4. The CDR3 has 15 residues. The CDR3 DNA reads TGTGCCAGCAGCGACCTAGCGGGGGGGCAAGAGACCCAGTACTTC. Encoded protein: CASSDLAGGQETQYF.

This clone was recorded once. This sequence joins TRBV10-3 and TRBJ1-2, with 12 bases fitting TRBD1. With V trimmed by 5 bases and J by 7 bases, 8 bases remained unmatched. The CDR3 has 15 residues. The germline gives CDR1 ENHRY, CDR2 SYGVKD. CDR3 DNA: TGTGCCATCAGTTACCGGGACAGGGGGCCCGGTGGCTACACCTTC. Residues: CAISYRDRGPGGYTF.

This clone was observed a single time. The chain employs TRBV2 and TRBJ2-7; the D gene is possibly TRBD2 (5 bases). Germline CDR1 is SNHLY and CDR2 is FYNNEI. The CDR3 runs to 12 residues. V was trimmed by 7 bases and J by 3 bases, leaving 10 bases between them. CDR3 sequence (DNA): TGTGCCAGCACTGAGGGAGTCTACGAGCAGTACTTC. It specifies CASTEGVYEQYF.